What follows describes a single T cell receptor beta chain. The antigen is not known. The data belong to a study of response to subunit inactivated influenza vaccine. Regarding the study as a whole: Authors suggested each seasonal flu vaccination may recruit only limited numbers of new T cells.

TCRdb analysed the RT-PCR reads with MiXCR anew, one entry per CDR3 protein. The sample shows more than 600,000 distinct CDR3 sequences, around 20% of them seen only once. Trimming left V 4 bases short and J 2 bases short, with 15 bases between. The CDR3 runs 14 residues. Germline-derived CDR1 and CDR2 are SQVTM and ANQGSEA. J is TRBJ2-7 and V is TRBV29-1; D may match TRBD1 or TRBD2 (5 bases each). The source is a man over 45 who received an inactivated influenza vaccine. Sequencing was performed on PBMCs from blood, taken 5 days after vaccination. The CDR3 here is CSVVGGTEAYEQYF. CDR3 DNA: TGCAGCGTTGTTGGTGGGACGGAGGCCTACGAGCAGTACTTC.